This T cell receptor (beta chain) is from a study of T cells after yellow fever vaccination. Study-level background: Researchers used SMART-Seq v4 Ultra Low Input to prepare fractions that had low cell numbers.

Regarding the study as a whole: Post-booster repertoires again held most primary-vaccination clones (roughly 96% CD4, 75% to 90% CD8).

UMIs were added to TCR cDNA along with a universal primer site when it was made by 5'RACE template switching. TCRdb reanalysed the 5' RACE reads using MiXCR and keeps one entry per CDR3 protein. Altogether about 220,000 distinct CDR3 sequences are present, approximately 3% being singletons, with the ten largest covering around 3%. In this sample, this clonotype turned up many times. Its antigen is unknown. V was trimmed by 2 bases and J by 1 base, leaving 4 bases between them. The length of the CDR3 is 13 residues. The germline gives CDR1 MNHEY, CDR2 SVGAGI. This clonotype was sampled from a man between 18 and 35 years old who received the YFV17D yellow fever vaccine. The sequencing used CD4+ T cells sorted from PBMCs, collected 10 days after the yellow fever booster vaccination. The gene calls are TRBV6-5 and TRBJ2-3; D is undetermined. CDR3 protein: CASSYPGTDTQYF. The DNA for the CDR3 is TGTGCCAGCAGTTACCCGGGCACAGATACGCAGTATTTT.